Listed below are T cell receptor beta chains from one sample, sequenced in a study of shared clonotypes between healthy human individuals. This table comes from immunoSEQ multiplex PCR, and its TCRdb copy is limited to in-frame clones, with some not included. The table shows nearly 750,000 clones, with 72% occurring only once. The sequencing input was memory CD4+ T cells sorted from blood. These receptors all come from a woman under 40 in good health. Each CDR3 is given without its conserved first and last residue.

j_call v_call cdr3_aa
TRBJ2-3 TRBV5-1 ASSLAGKSTDTQY
TRBJ2-1 TRBV5-8 ASRTRTSGNEQF
TRBJ1-2 TRBV5-1 ASSPGTGGFGYT
TRBJ1-5 TRBV28 ASSSDTTGDDQPQH
TRBJ2-1 TRBV11-3 ASSDGRDTEQF
TRBJ2-5 TRBV14 ASSLRSGFGGSETQY
TRBJ2-5 TRBV7-2 ASSIRPSGHTQETQY
TRBJ2-5 TRBV25-1 ASSEYGFGSGQETQY
TRBJ2-1 TRBV7-9 ASSLGQLPNEQF
TRBJ1-2 TRBV7-8 ASSSRQGPNYGYT
TRBJ1-1 TRBV7-2 ASSLGFLDFMNTEAF